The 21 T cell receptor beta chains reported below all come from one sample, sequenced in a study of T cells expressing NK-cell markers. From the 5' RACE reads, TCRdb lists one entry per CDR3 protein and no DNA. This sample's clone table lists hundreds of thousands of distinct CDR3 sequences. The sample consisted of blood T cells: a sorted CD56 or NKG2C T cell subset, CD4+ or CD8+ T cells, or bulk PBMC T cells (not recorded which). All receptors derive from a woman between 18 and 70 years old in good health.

CDR3 residues: CSAPEWDTQYF. The chain uses TRBV20-1 and TRBJ2-3; TCRdb outputs TRBD1, but without DNA this stays unchecked. Per the germline V gene, CDR1 is DFQATT and CDR2 is SNEGSKA (reference sequence). This CDR3 is 11 amino acids long.

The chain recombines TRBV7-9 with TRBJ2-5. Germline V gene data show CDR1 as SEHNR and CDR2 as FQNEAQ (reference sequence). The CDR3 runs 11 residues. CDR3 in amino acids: CASSLEATQYF.

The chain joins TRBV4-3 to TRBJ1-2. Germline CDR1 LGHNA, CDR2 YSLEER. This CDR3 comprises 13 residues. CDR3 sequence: CASSQDHRDGYTF.

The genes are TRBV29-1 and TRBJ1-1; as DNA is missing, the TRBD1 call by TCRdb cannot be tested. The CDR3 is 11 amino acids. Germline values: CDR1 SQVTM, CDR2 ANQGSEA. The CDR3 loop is CSVGHSTEAFF.

This chain's CDR3 is CASSVGPLTYEQYF. V gene TRBV10-2 combines with J gene TRBJ2-7; no DNA is available, so the TRBD2 call from TCRdb remains unchecked. The CDR3 extends over 14 amino acids. Germline V gives CDR1 WSHSY, CDR2 SAAADI.

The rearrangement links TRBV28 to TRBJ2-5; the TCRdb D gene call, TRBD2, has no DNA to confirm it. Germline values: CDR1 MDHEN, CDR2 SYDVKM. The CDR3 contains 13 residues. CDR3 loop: CASSTGGKKTQYF. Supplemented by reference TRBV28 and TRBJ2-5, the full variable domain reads DVKVTQSSRYLVKRTGEKVFLECVQDMDHENMFWYRQDPGLGLRLIYFSYDVKMKEKGDIPEGYSVSREKKERFSLILESASTNQTSMYLCASSTGGKKTQYFGPGTRLLVL.

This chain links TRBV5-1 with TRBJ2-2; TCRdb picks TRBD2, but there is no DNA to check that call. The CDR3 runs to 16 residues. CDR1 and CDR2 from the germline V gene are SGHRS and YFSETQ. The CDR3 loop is CASSLGGPTGTGELFF.

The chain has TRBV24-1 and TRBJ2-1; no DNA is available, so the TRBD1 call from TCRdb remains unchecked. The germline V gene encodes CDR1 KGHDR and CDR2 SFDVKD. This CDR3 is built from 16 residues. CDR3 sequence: CATSDRSGTSYNEQFF.

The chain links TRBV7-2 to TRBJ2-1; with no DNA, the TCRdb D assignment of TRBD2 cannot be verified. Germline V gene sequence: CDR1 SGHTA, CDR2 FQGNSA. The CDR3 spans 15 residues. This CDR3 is CASSFAASGSVEQFF. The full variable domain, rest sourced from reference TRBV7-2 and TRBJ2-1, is GAGVSQSPSNKVTEKGKDVELRCDPISGHTALYWYRQSLGQGLEFLIYFQGNSAPDKSGLPSDRFSAERTGGSVSTLTIQRTQQEDSAVYLCASSFAASGSVEQFFGPGTRLTVL.

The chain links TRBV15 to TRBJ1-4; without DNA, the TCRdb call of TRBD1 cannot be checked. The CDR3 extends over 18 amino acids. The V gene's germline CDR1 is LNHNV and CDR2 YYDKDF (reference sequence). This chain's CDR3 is CATSRDPPKQTTNEKLFF.

CDR3 in amino acids: CSARLGGDTGELFF. The chain couples TRBV20-1 to TRBJ2-2; no DNA is available, so the TRBD1 call from TCRdb remains unchecked. Germline V lookup: CDR1 DFQATT, CDR2 SNEGSKA (reference sequence). The CDR3 extends over 14 amino acids.

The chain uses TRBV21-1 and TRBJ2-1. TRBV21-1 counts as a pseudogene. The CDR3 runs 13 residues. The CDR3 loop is CASTQVGYNEQFF.

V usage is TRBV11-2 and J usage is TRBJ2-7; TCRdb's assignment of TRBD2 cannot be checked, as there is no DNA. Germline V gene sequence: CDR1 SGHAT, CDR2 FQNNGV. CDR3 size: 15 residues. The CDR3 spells CASSFIAGGPGEQYF. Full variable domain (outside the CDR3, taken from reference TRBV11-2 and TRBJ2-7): EAGVAQSPRYKIIEKRQSVAFWCNPISGHATLYWYQQILGQGPKLLIQFQNNGVVDDSQLPKDRFSAERLKGVDSTLKIQPAKLEDSAVYLCASSFIAGGPGEQYFGPGTRLTVT.

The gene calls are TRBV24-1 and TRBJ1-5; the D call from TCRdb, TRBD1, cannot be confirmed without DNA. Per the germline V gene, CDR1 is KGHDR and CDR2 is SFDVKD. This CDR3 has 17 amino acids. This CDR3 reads CATSDPRVGLGNQPQHF.

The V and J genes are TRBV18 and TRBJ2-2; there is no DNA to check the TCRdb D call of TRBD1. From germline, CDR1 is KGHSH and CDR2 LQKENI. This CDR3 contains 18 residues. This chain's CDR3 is CASSLNQPGPSNTGELFF.

This CDR3 reads CASSLVPGNNEQFF. This rearrangement joins TRBV7-7 to TRBJ2-1; TCRdb's D call, TRBD1, is unchecked because there is no DNA. The CDR3 has 14 amino acids. Germline V gene data show CDR1 as SSHAT and CDR2 as FNYEAQ (reference sequence).

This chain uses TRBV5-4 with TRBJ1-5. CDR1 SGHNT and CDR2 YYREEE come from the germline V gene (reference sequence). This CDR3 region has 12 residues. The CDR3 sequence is CASSIGKQPQHF. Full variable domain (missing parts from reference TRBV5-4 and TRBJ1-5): ETGVTQSPTHLIKTRGQQVTLRCSSQSGHNTVSWYQQALGQGPQFIFQYYREEENGRGNFPPRFSGLQFPNYSSELNVNALELDDSALYLCASSIGKQPQHFGDGTRLSIL.

CDR3: CSASRGFEAFF. The rearrangement uses TRBV20-1 and TRBJ1-1; TCRdb returns TRBD1, unconfirmable since there is no DNA. The CDR3 runs to 11 residues. CDR1 is DFQATT, CDR2 SNEGSKA, per germline (reference sequence).

The CDR3 sequence is CSARDWLAGPYNEQFF. The chain couples TRBV20-1 to TRBJ2-1; lacking DNA, the TRBD2 call made by TCRdb goes unchecked. CDR1 DFQATT and CDR2 SNEGSKA come from the germline V gene (reference sequence). The CDR3 covers 16 residues.

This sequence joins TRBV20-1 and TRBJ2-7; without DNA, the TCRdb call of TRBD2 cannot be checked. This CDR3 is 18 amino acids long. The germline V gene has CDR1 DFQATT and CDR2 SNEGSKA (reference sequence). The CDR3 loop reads CSAPTSQGRREGAYEQYF.

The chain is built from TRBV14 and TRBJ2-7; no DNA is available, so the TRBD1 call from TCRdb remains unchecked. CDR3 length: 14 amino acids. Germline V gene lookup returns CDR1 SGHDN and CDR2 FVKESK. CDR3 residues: CASSQEPGSYEQYF.